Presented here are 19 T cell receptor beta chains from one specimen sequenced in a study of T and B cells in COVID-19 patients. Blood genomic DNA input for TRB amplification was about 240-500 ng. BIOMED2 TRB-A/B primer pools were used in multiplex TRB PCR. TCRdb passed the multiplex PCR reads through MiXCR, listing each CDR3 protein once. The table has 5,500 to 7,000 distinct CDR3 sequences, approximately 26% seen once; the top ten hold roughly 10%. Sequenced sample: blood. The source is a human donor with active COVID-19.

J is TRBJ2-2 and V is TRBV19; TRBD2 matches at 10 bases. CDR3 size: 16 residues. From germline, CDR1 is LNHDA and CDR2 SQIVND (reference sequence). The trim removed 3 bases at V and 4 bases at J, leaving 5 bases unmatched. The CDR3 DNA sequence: TGTGCCAGTAGTATGGGTCTAGCGGGAGTCACCGGGGAGCTGTTTTTT. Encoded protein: CASSMGLAGVTGELFF.

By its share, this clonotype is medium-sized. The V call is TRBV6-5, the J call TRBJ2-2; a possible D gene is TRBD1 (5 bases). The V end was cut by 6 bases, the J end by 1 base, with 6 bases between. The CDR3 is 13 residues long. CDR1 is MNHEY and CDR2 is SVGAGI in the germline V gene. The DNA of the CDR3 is TGTGCCAGCAGAGGGGAGAACACCGGGGAGCTGTTTTTT. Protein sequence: CASRGENTGELFF.

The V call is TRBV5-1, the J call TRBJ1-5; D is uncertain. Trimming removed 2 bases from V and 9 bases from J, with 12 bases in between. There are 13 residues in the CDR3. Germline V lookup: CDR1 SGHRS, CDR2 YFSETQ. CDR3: CASSFAPTGPQHF. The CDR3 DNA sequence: TGCGCCAGCAGCTTCGCCCCTACCGGGCCCCAGCATTTT.

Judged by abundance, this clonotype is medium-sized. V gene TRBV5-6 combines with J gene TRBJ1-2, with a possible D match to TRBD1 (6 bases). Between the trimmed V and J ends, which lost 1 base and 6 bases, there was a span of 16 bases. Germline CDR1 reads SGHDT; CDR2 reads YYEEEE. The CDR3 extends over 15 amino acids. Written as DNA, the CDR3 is TGTGCCAGCAGCTTGTACGGGGGGCGCGGGAATGGCTACACCTTC. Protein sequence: CASSLYGGRGNGYTF.

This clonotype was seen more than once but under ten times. DNA for the CDR3: TGTGCCAGCAGTCAGAGGGGAATGGGGACTGAAGCTTTCTTT. Protein sequence: CASSQRGMGTEAFF. This chain joins TRBV6-6 and TRBJ1-1; D possibly corresponds to TRBD1 (5 bases). V gave up 5 bases and J gave up 5 bases, with 15 bases separating them. Germline CDR1 reads MNHNY; CDR2 reads SVGAGI (reference sequence). The CDR3 contains 14 residues.

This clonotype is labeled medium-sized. CDR3 sequence (DNA): TGTGCCTGGAGCCTAGCGGGTTCTTACGAGCAGTACTTC. It translates to CAWSLAGSYEQYF. The V and J genes are TRBV30 and TRBJ2-7; 8 positions match TRBD2. From germline, CDR1 is GTSNPN and CDR2 SVGIG (reference sequence). V was pared by 3 bases and J by 4 bases, with 5 bases of the junction left unmatched. CDR3 length equals 13 residues.

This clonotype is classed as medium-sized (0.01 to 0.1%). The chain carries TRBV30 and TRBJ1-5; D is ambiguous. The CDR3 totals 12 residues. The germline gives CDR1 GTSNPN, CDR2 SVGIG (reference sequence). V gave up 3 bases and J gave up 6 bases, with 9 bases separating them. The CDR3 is CAWSALGQPQHF. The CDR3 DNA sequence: TGTGCCTGGAGCGCTTTGGGTCAGCCCCAGCATTTT.

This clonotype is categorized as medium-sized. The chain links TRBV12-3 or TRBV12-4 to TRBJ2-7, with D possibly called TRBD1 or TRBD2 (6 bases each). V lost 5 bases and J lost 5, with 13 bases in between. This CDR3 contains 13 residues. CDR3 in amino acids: CASSPPGADEQYF. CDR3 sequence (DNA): TGTGCCAGCAGTCCACCGGGGGCGGACGAGCAGTACTTC.

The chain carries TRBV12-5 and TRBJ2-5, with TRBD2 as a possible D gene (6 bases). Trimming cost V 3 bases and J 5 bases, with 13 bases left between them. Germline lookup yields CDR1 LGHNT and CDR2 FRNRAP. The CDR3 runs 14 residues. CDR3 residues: CASGFWRAGETQYF. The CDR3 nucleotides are TGTGCTAGTGGTTTCTGGAGGGCCGGGGAGACCCAGTACTTC.

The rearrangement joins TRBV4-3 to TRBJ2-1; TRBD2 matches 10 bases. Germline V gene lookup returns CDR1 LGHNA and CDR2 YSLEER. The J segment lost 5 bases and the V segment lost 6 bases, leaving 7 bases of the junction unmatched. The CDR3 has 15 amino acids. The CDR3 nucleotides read TGCGCCAGCAGGGACCCGGGACTAGCGAACAATGAGCAGTTCTTC. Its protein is CASRDPGLANNEQFF.

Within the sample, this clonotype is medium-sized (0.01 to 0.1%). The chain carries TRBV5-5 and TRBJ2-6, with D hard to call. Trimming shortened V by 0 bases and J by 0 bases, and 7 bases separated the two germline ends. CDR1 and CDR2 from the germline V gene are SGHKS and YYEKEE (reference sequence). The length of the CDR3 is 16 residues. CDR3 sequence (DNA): TGTGCCAGCAGCTTGGATCCTTTCTCTGGGGCCAACGTCCTGACTTTC. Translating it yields CASSLDPFSGANVLTF.

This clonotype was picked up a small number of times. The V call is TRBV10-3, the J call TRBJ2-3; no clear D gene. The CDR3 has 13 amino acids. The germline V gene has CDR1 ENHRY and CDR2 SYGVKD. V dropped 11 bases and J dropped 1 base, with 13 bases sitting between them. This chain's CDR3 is CASGEPRTDTQYF. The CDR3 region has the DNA TGTGCCTCCGGCGAGCCCCGCACAGATACGCAGTATTTT.

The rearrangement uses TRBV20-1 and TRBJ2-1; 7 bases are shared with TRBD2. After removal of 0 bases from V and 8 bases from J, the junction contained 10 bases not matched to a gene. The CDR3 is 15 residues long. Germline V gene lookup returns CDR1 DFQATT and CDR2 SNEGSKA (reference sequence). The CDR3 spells CSARDGGRKADEQFF. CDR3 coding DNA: TGCAGTGCTAGAGATGGCGGGAGAAAGGCCGATGAGCAGTTCTTC.

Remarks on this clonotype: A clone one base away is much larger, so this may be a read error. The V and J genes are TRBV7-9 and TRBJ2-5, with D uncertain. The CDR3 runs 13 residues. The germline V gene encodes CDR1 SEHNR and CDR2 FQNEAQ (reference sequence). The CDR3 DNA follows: TGTGCCAGCAGTTATGTAGGGTCAGAGACCCGGTACTTC. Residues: CASSYVGSETRYF.

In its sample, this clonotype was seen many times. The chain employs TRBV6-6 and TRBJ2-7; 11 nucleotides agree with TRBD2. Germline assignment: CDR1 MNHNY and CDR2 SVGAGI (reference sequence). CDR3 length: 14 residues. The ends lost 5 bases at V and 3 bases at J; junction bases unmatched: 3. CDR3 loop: CASSQGLAVYEQYF. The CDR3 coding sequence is TGTGCCAGCAGTCAGGGACTAGCGGTCTACGAGCAGTACTTC.

The CDR3 spells CASSRIKGAYRGGEQYF. The CDR3 DNA follows: TGTGCCAGCAGCCGGATCAAGGGGGCATACCGAGGGGGGGAGCAGTACTTC. V and J are TRBV28 and TRBJ2-7; D is possibly TRBD1 (7 bases). V lost 6 bases, J lost 7 bases, and 28 bases lay in between. The CDR3 is 17 amino acids. CDR1 and CDR2 from the germline V gene are MDHEN and SYDVKM.

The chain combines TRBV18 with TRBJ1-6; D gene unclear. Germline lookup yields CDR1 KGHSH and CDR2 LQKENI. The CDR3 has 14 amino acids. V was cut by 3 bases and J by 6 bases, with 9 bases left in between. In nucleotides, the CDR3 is TGTGCCAGCTCACCGACTCCGAGTAATTCACCCCTCCACTTT. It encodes CASSPTPSNSPLHF.

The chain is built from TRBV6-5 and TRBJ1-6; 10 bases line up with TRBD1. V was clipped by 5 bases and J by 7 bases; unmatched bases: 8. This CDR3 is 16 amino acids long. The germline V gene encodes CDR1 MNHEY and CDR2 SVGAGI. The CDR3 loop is CASSVGTGAGNSPLHF. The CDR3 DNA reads TGTGCCAGCAGTGTAGGGACAGGGGCCGGAAATTCACCCCTCCACTTT.

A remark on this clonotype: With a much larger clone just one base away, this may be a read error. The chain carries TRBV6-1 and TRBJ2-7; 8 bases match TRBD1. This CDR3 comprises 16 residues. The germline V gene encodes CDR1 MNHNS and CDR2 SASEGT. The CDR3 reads CASSDRTGISSYERYF. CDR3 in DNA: TGTGCCAGCAGTGACCGGACAGGGATTAGCTCCTACGAGCGGTACTTC.